This T cell receptor (beta chain) was documented in a study of T cells in Graves' hyperthyroidism and ophthalmopathy. What was amplified from RNA transcripts were TCR beta CDR3 regions. TCR CDR3 regions were first amplified by RT-PCR with HTBI primers. MiXCR was run by TCRdb on the multiplex PCR reads, yielding one entry per CDR3 protein. The sample records about 550,000 distinct CDR3 sequences, under 25% being singletons. The CDR3 spans 15 residues. V lost 4 bases, J lost 1 base, and 10 bases lay in between. The germline V gene has CDR1 MDHEN and CDR2 SYDVKM. This clonotype appeared many times. The receptor was derived from a man between 18 and 29 years old with Graves' hyperthyroidism. Sequenced input: blood. The chain recombines TRBV28 with TRBJ2-2; D call uncertain. The CDR3 DNA sequence: TGTGCCAGCAGTTACCTTATAGGGAACACCGGGGAGCTGTTTTTT. As protein: CASSYLIGNTGELFF.